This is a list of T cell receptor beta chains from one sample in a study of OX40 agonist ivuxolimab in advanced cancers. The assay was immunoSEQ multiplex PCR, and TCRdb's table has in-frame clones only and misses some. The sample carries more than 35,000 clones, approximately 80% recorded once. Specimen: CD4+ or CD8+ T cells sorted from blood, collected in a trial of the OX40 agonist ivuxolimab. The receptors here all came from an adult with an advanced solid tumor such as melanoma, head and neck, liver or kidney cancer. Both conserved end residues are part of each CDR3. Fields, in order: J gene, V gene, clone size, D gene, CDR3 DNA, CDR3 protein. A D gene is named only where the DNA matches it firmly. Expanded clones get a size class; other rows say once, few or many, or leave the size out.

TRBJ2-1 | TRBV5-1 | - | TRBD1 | TGCGCCAGCAGCTTATTCGCAACAGGGGGCTACCTCAGCTCCTACAATGAGCAGTTCTTC | CASSLFATGGYLSSYNEQFF
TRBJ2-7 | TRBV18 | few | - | TGTGCCAGCTCACCAGGGGCGGAGCAGTACTTC | CASSPGAEQYF
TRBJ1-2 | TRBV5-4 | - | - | TGTGCCAGCAGCTTCCAGGGGAGGGCTTATGGCTACACCTTC | CASSFQGRAYGYTF
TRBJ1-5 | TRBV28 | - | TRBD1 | TGTGCCAGCAGTCTGCTGGGACAGGGGGCCAATCAGCCCCAGCATTTT | CASSLLGQGANQPQHF
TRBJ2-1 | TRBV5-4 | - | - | TGTGCCAGCAGCCGGACGAATGAGCAGTTCTTC | CASSRTNEQFF
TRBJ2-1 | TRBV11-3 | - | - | TGTGCCAGCAGCGCGGCCCTAACATCCGCGAATGAGCAGTTCTTC | CASSAALTSANEQFF
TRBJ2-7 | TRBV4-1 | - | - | TGCGCCAGCAGCCCGGGCGGGCCTTCGTACGAGCAGTACTTC | CASSPGGPSYEQYF
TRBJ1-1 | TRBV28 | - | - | TGTGCCAGCAGTTTACCAACGACCGTGAACACTGAAGCTTTCTTT | CASSLPTTVNTEAFF
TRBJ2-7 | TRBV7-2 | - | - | TGTGCCAGCAGCTTCCGGGACACTTCCTACGAGCAGTACTTC | CASSFRDTSYEQYF
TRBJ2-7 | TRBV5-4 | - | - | TGTGCCAGCGGGGTACTAAATGCCTACGAGCAGTACTTC | CASGVLNAYEQYF
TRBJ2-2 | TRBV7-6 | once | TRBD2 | TGTGCCAGCAGCTCCAGGACTAGCGGGGGTTTGAGTTCCACCGGGGAGCTGTTTTTT | CASSSRTSGGLSSTGELFF
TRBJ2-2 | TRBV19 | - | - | TGTGCCAGTAGTACGCGGGACAGCCCCACCGGGGAGCTGTTTTTT | CASSTRDSPTGELFF
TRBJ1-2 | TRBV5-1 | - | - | TGCGCCAGCAGCTTAAACCGGGAGGGTGGCTACACCTTC | CASSLNREGGYTF
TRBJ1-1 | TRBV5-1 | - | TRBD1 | TGCGCCAGCAGCTTGGCGAACAGGGGGAACACTGAAGCTTTCTTT | CASSLANRGNTEAFF
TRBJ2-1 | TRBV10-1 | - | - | TGCGCCAGCAGTCCAAGACAGGTCTACAATGAGCAGTTCTTC | CASSPRQVYNEQFF
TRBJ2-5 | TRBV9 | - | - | TGTGCCAGCAGCGTAGACTCAGGGAAGCAAGAGACCCAGTACTTC | CASSVDSGKQETQYF
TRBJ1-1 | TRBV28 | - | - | TGTGCCAGCAGCTCTGTGAACACTGAAGCTTTCTTT | CASSSVNTEAFF
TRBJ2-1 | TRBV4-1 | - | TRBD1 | TGCGCCAGCCAAACCGGACAGGGCTACAATGAGCAGTTCTTC | CASQTGQGYNEQFF
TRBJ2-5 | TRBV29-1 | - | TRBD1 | TGCAGCGCCTCACACGGACAGGGAGGAGAGACCCAGTACTTC | CSASHGQGGETQYF
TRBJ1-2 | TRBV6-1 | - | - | TGTGCCAGCAGTGATAGGGCAGGGGTATTGAGAGGCTACACCTTC | CASSDRAGVLRGYTF
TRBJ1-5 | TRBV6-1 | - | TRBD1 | TGTGCCAGCACTGAGCGGGACAGAATCAATCAGCCCCAGCATTTT | CASTERDRINQPQHF
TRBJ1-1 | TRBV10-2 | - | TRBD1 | TGCGCCAGCAGGGGACAGGGGAACACTGAAGCTTTCTTT | CASRGQGNTEAFF
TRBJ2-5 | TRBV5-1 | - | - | TGCGCCAGCAGCAGGGGGTTAGGGTCAGAGACCCAGTACTTC | CASSRGLGSETQYF
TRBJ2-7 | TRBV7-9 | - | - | TGTGCCAGCAGCTCCATGGCGGGGACAGTGATGTACGAGCAGTACTTC | CASSSMAGTVMYEQYF
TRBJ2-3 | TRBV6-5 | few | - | TGTGCCAGCAGGCGGGACAGCACAGATACGCAGTATTTT | CASRRDSTDTQYF
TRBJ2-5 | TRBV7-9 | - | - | TGTGCCAGCAGCTTAGATCGGTTGGGGATACAAGAGACCCAGTACTTC | CASSLDRLGIQETQYF
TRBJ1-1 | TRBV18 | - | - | TGTGCCAGCTCACCATCACAGGGCTACACTGAAGCTTTCTTT | CASSPSQGYTEAFF
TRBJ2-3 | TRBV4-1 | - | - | TGCGCCAGCAGCCAATTCTCCGGCAGCACAGATACGCAGTATTTT | CASSQFSGSTDTQYF
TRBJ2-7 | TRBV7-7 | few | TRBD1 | TGTGCTAGCAGCCCACAGGGGATCTCCTACGAGCAGTACTTC | CASSPQGISYEQYF
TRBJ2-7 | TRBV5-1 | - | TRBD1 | TGCGCCAGCAGCTTGACAGGGGGTACCTACGAGCAGTACTTC | CASSLTGGTYEQYF
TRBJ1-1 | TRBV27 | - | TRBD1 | TGTGCCAGCAGTTTATTCGCCGGGACAGGGAATTTTAACACTGAAGCTTTCTTT | CASSLFAGTGNFNTEAFF
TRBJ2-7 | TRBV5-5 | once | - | TGTGCCAGCAGCTTGGGTGGTCCCTACGAGCAGTACTTC | CASSLGGPYEQYF
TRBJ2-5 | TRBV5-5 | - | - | TGTGCCAGCAGTCGTGTTGGGGGGTTAGAGACCCAGTACTTC | CASSRVGGLETQYF
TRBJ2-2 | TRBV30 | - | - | TGTGCCTGGAGTAACACCGGGGAGCTGTTTTTT | CAWSNTGELFF
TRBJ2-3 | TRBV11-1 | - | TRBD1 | TGTGCCAGCAGCGCCGGGGACAGGGGAATAGATACGCAGTATTTT | CASSAGDRGIDTQYF
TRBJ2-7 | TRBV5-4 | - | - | TGTGCCAGCAGCCGGTGGGGGGCATCCTACGAGCAGTACTTC | CASSRWGASYEQYF
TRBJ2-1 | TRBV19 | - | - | TGTGCCAGTAGTATAATGGGCCACTCCTACAATGAGCAGTTCTTC | CASSIMGHSYNEQFF
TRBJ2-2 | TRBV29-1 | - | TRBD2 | TGCAGCGCTGGACTAGCGGGGGGCCTGGCGAACACCGGGGAGCTGTTTTTT | CSAGLAGGLANTGELFF
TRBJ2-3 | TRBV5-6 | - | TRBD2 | TGTGCCAGCAGCTGGGGGACTAGCGGGAGCAGTAGCACAGATACGCAGTATTTT | CASSWGTSGSSSTDTQYF
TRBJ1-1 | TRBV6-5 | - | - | TGTGCCAGCAGTTACGGAGGAGGTGTAGCTTTCTTT | CASSYGGGVAFF
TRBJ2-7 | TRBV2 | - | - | TGTGCCAGCGGATACGACCTCCCGCCGCAGTACTTC | CASGYDLPPQYF
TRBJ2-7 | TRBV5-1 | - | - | TGCGCCAGCAGGCTGGGAGCAGACACCATCTACGAGCAGTACTTC | CASRLGADTIYEQYF
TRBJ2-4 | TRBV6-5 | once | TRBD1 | TGTGCCAGCAGTTTGGACAGGGGGCCCGCCAAAAACATTCAGTACTTC | CASSLDRGPAKNIQYF
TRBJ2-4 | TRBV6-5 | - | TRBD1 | TGTGCCAGCAGCACCGACAGGGTGAGAAACATTCAGTACTTC | CASSTDRVRNIQYF
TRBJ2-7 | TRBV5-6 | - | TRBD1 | TGTGCCAGCAGCCTATGGGACAGCACCTTCTACGAGCAGTACTTC | CASSLWDSTFYEQYF
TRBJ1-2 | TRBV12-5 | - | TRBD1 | TGTGCTAGTGGTTTGGTACCAGGGGGCGGCTATGGCTACACCTTC | CASGLVPGGGYGYTF
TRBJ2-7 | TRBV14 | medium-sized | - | TGTGCCAGCAGCCAAGCATGGCGGGACGTAACCTACGAGCAGTACTTC | CASSQAWRDVTYEQYF
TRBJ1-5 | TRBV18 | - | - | TGTGCCAGCTCACCAAGGGCCAGGGAGGACCCCCAGCATTTT | CASSPRAREDPQHF
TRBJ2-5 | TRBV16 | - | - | TGTGCCAGCAGCCAATCGGGGGAGACCCAGTACTTC | CASSQSGETQYF
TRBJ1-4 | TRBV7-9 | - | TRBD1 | TGTGCCAGCAGCTTATCCGACAGGGCTAGAGAAAAACTGTTTTTT | CASSLSDRAREKLFF
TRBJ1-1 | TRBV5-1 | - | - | TGCGCCAGCAGCCTGGGTTCCGGCAGGGGAGGCACTGAAGCTTTCTTT | CASSLGSGRGGTEAFF
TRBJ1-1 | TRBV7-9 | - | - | TGCGCCAGCAGCTTAGGAAAATGGGGCACTGAAGCTTTCTTT | CASSLGKWGTEAFF
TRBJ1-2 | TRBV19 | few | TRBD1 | TGTGCCAGTAGTCCTGGACAGGGGACATACAACTATGGCTACACCTTC | CASSPGQGTYNYGYTF
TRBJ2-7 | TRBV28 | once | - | TGTGCCAGCAGTCTACAGACAGCCACCTACGAGCAGTACTTC | CASSLQTATYEQYF
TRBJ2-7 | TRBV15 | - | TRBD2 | TGTGCCACCAGCAGAGATGTGATAGCGGGAATCTACGAGCAGTACTTC | CATSRDVIAGIYEQYF
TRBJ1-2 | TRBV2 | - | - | TGTGCCAGCAGTGAACGCTATGGCTACACCTTC | CASSERYGYTF
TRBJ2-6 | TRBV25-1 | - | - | TGTGCCAGCAGTGGGGGATCTGGGGCCAACGTCCTGACTTTC | CASSGGSGANVLTF